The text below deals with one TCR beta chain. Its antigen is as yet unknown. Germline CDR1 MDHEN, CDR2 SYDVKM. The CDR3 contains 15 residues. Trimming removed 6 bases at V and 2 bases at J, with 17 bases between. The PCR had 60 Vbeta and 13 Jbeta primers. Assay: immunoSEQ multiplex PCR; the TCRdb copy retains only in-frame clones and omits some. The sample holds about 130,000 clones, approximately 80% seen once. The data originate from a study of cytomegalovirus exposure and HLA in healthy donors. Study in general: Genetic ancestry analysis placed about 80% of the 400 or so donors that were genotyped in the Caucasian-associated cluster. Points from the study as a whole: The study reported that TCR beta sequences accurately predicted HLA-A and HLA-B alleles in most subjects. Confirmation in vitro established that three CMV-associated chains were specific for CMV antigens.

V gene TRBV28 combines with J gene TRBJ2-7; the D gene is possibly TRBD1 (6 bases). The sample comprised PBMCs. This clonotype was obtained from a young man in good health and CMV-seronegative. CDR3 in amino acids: CASSLSGTSTYEQYF. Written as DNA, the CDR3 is TGTGCCAGCAGCCTCTCCGGGACATCTACCTACGAGCAGTACTTC.